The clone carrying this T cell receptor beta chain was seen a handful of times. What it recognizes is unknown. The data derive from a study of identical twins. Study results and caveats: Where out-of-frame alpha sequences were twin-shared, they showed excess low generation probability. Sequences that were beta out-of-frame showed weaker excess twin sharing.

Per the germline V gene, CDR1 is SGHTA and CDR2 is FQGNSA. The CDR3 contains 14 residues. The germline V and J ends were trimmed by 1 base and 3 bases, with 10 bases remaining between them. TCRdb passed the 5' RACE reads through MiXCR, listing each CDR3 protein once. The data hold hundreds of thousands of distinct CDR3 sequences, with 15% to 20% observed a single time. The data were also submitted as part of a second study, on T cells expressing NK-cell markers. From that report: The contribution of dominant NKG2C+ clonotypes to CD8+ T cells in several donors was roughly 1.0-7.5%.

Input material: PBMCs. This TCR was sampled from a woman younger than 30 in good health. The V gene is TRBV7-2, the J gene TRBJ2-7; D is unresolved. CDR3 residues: CASSLVGSLYEQYF. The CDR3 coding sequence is TGTGCCAGCAGCTTAGTGGGTAGCCTCTACGAGCAGTACTTC.